This T cell receptor beta chain was documented in a study of PD-1 blockade in classical Hodgkin lymphoma. Study outcomes and limitations: Partial responders and progressors had significantly lower baseline TCR diversity. A significant rise in TCR diversity by C4D1 was seen for CD4+ but not CD8+ cells. Newly diagnosed patients had baseline TCR diversity that was reportedly lower than that of healthy donors.

Of note for this clone: Antigen specificity is unknown.

Time point noted: cycle 4 day 1 (C4D1), after 6 weeks of nivolumab. Autologous stem cell transplantation was followed by relapse in every patient, and brentuximab vedotin exposure varied. TCRdb keeps only in-frame clones here, not all; method: immunoSEQ multiplex PCR. The table lists some 90,000 clones, under 85% of them singletons. The CDR3 runs 15 residues. V lost 4 bases, J lost 2 bases, and 11 bases lay in between. Per germline, CDR1 MNHNY and CDR2 SVGAGI (reference sequence). The sequencing used peripheral blood mononuclear cells (PBMCs), collected before the fourth cycle of nivolumab. This receptor was obtained from a human donor with classical Hodgkin lymphoma. The V gene is TRBV6-6, the J gene TRBJ1-4; weak D call: TRBD1 (6 bases). CDR3 region: CASSSVQGTNEKLFF. DNA for the CDR3: TGTGCCAGCAGTTCCGTTCAGGGGACTAATGAAAAACTGTTTTTT.